The present entry profiles one TCR beta chain with its context. Antigen specificity is unknown. TCR alpha and TCR beta cDNA libraries with sample barcodes and UMIs came from 5'RACE using constant-segment primers. One entry per CDR3 protein results from TCRdb running MiXCR on the 5' RACE reads. The table shows roughly 16,000 distinct CDR3 sequences, with around 25% occurring only once. The data originate from a study of T-cell memory formation after mild COVID-19. Study-wide findings and caveats: Contracting clones from day 15 to 85 had balanced CD4/CD8; later expanders favoured CD4+.

The germline V gene encodes CDR1 MNHEY and CDR2 SVGEGT. This CDR3 has 18 residues. The J segment lost 1 base and the V segment lost 5 bases, leaving 16 bases of the junction unmatched. The origin of this receptor is a man younger than 35 who had mild COVID-19 (a few samples of this study predate the infection). Cell type and time point are not known. The sample was PBMCs or a T cell subset sorted from them (not recorded which). The V gene is TRBV6-2 or TRBV6-3, the J gene TRBJ1-1; TRBD1 aligns across 7 bases. The CDR3 sequence is CASSGGALPGQRNTEAFF. CDR3 coding DNA: TGTGCCAGCAGTGGTGGAGCCCTACCGGGACAGCGGAACACTGAAGCTTTCTTT.